The clone carrying this T cell receptor (beta chain) occurred many times. Its target is unknown. This sample stems from a study of T-cell memory formation after mild COVID-19. Study background: Largely, TCR clusters stayed within a single donor.

TCRalpha and TCRbeta libraries used 5'RACE with constant-segment primers and UMIs. Using its own MiXCR run on the 5' RACE reads, TCRdb lists one record per CDR3 protein. Found here are some 450,000 distinct CDR3 sequences, 18% of them singletons; the top ten hold 20% to 25%. Study observations and caveats: Second-wave clones reaching peak frequency on day 37 lacked confirmed SARS-CoV-2 specificity.

V was clipped by 2 bases and J by 6 bases, with 17 bases between them. The CDR3 is 16 residues long. Germline V gives CDR1 SGHTA, CDR2 FQGTGA. The TCR originated in a man aged 18-30 years who had mild COVID-19 (a few samples of this study predate the infection). Cell type and time point are not known. The material sequenced was PBMCs or a T cell subset sorted from them (not recorded which). V is TRBV7-3 and J is TRBJ2-1, with D maybe TRBD1 (6 bases). This CDR3 is CASSLDVSGTFNEQFF. CDR3 DNA sequence: TGTGCCAGCAGCTTAGACGTGTCCGGGACATTCAATGAGCAGTTCTTC.